This T cell receptor beta chain was obtained from a study of long-term antiretroviral therapy in people with HIV. In this sample, this clone turned up a few times. They ran version v3.0 of the immunoSEQ assay at survey level. Assay: immunoSEQ multiplex PCR; the TCRdb copy retains only in-frame clones and omits some. The sample carries roughly 24,000 clones, around four fifths recorded once. Per the germline V gene, CDR1 is MGHRA and CDR2 is YSYEKL. The CDR3 sequence is 13 residues long. V shed 3 bases and J shed 7 bases, with 7 bases lying between them. The chain uses TRBV4-1 and TRBJ1-6; no clear D. The sequence was obtained from a man aged 35 to 55 with HIV. The sequences come from unsorted PBMCs, collected 1.6 years after starting antiretroviral therapy. The chain's CDR3 is CASSQGWNSPLHF. CDR3 in DNA: TGCGCCAGCAGCCAGGGGTGGAATTCACCCCTCCACTTT.